What follows are 26 T cell receptor beta chains derived from one specimen sequenced in a study of radiation and T cells in renal cell carcinoma. Time point reported: blood 4 weeks post-SBRT, at nephrectomy. The treatment here: 15 Gy SBRT to primary tumor, nephrectomy 4 weeks later. The repertoire was sequenced with immunoSEQ multiplex PCR; TCRdb's copy has only in-frame clones and lacks some. This table has fewer than 80,000 clones, approximately 82% appearing once. The source was blood, collected from a patient whose treatment included radiotherapy and nephrectomy. The receptors were sampled from a woman in her sixties or seventies with renal cell carcinoma.

The V call is TRBV9, the J call TRBJ2-5; D unresolved. The CDR3 contains 14 residues. The V gene's germline CDR1 is SGDLS and CDR2 YYNGEE. The V end lost 4 bases, the J end lost 5 bases, and 15 bases lay between the germline ends. CDR3 protein: CASSQEGNLETQYF. Written as DNA, the CDR3 is TGTGCCAGCAGCCAAGAAGGGAATCTGGAGACCCAGTACTTC.

J is TRBJ1-6 and V is TRBV6-5, with D perhaps matching TRBD1 (5 bases). CDR1 is MNHEY, CDR2 SVGAGI, per germline. V dropped 3 bases and J dropped 14 bases, with 17 bases sitting between them. CDR3 size: 14 residues. The CDR3 nucleotides read TGTGCCAGCAGTTATGTTACAGGACGTACAGCCCTCCACTTT. This encodes CASSYVTGRTALHF.

V usage is TRBV9 and J usage is TRBJ1-1, with D possibly being TRBD1 (6 bases). Looked up from germline, CDR1 is SGDLS and CDR2 is YYNGEE. V shed 4 bases and J shed 6 bases, with 16 bases lying between them. The CDR3 length is 14 residues. The CDR3 here is CASSPDGGRAEAFF. The CDR3 bases are TGTGCCAGCAGCCCCGACGGGGGGCGGGCTGAAGCTTTCTTT.

The V call is TRBV15, the J call TRBJ2-1, with 8 nucleotides matching TRBD1. The V gene's germline CDR1 is LNHNV and CDR2 YYDKDF (reference sequence). Trimming took 2 bases from V and 7 from J; bases not matched to a gene: 1. The CDR3 runs 13 residues. The CDR3 DNA follows: TGTGCCACCAGCAGAAACAGGGGGAATGAGCAGTTCTTC. Translating gives CATSRNRGNEQFF.

J is TRBJ2-7 and V is TRBV18; TRBD1 or TRBD2 may be the D gene (5 bases each). Per germline, CDR1 KGHSH and CDR2 LQKENI. The ends were cut back, 5 bases at V and 4 bases at J, with 18 bases in the middle. The CDR3 sequence is 15 residues long. CDR3: CASSGDTAGAYEQYF. DNA for the CDR3: TGTGCCAGCTCAGGCGACACCGCCGGGGCGTACGAGCAGTACTTC.

The rearrangement joins TRBV20-1 to TRBJ2-3, with no clear D. Looked up from germline, CDR1 is DFQATT and CDR2 is SNEGSKA (reference sequence). This CDR3 is 10 amino acids long. Trimming took 1 base from V and 8 from J, leaving 4 bases between them. CDR3: CSARGGTQYF. For the CDR3, the DNA is TGCAGTGCTAGAGGGGGTACGCAGTATTTT.

This clone was recorded once. The chain combines TRBV6-1 with TRBJ2-2; weak D call: TRBD1 (5 bases). Germline values: CDR1 MNHNS, CDR2 SASEGT. The CDR3 has 13 residues. The germline V and J ends were trimmed by 5 bases and 7 bases, with 11 bases remaining between them. CDR3: CASSSRDGGELFF. The CDR3 DNA reads TGTGCCAGCAGTTCCAGGGATGGCGGGGAGCTGTTTTTT.

This chain links TRBV5-6 with TRBJ1-5, with D uncertain. V dropped 0 bases and J dropped 0 bases, with 16 bases sitting between them. This CDR3 region has 18 residues. Germline V gene sequence: CDR1 SGHDT, CDR2 YYEEEE. The CDR3 DNA reads TGTGCCAGCAGCTTGGGGGCAGGAAAAAGCTATAGCAATCAGCCCCAGCATTTT. It codes for CASSLGAGKSYSNQPQHF.

The chain carries TRBV5-8 and TRBJ2-3; D remains unclear. V lost 0 bases and J 0 bases, leaving 11 bases between the germline ends. This CDR3 contains 16 residues. Per the germline V gene, CDR1 is SGHTS and CDR2 is YDEGEE. The CDR3 nucleotides are TGTGCCAGCAGCTTGGATACTACCTCTAGCACAGATACGCAGTATTTT. It encodes CASSLDTTSSTDTQYF.

The V gene is TRBV30, the J gene TRBJ2-5, with D maybe TRBD1 (6 bases). Germline CDR1 GTSNPN, CDR2 SVGIG (reference sequence). The CDR3 runs 11 residues. V was trimmed by 5 bases and J by 7 bases, leaving 11 bases between them. Here the CDR3 DNA reads TGTGCCTGGGGGGGCGAACGGACCCAGTACTTC. It is translated as CAWGGERTQYF.

This sequence joins TRBV11-2 and TRBJ2-7; 12 nucleotides match TRBD2. Trimming removed 5 bases from V and 0 bases from J; junction bases left unmatched: 8. Germline V gene data show CDR1 as SGHAT and CDR2 as FQNNGV. There are 17 residues in the CDR3. CDR3 loop: CASSISGLAGISYEQYF. For the CDR3, the DNA is TGTGCCAGCAGCATCTCCGGACTAGCGGGAATCTCCTACGAGCAGTACTTC. The whole variable domain, remainder taken from reference TRBV11-2 and TRBJ2-7, is EAGVAQSPRYKIIEKRQSVAFWCNPISGHATLYWYQQILGQGPKLLIQFQNNGVVDDSQLPKDRFSAERLKGVDSTLKIQPAKLEDSAVYLCASSISGLAGISYEQYFGPGTRLTVT.

The gene calls are TRBV4-2 and TRBJ1-2, with D possibly being TRBD1 (5 bases). CDR3 length: 16 amino acids. Trimming took off 4 bases at V and 5 bases at J, with 20 bases between the two ends. Germline CDR1 reads LGHNA; CDR2 reads YNFKEQ. The CDR3 DNA reads as TGTGCCAGCAGCCGACCGAACTCCGATGGGGGATATGGCTACACCTTC. This codes for CASSRPNSDGGYGYTF.

CDR3 sequence reads: CATSILRTSGRANEQFF. The CDR3 DNA is TGTGCCACCAGCATCCTCCGTACTAGCGGGAGGGCGAATGAGCAGTTCTTC. The V and J genes are TRBV15 and TRBJ2-1; 13 positions match TRBD2. Germline CDR1 reads LNHNV; CDR2 reads YYDKDF (reference sequence). The CDR3 is 17 residues long. Unmatched junction bases numbered 10, after V lost 4 bases and J lost 7 bases.

This sequence joins TRBV7-9 and TRBJ2-3, with a tentative D call TRBD1 (5 bases). Trimming took off 2 bases at V and 4 bases at J, with 7 bases between the two ends. Germline V gene data show CDR1 as SEHNR and CDR2 as FQNEAQ (reference sequence). This CDR3 is built from 13 residues. CDR3 in amino acids: CASSLQGADTQYF. CDR3 DNA sequence: TGTGCCAGCAGCTTACAGGGCGCAGATACGCAGTATTTT.

V usage is TRBV7-9 and J usage is TRBJ1-1; perhaps TRBD1 as D (5 bases). Looked up from germline, CDR1 is SEHNR and CDR2 is FQNEAQ (reference sequence). There are 14 residues in the CDR3. V lost 8 bases and J lost 6, with 19 bases in between. CDR3 amino acids: CASGSHFQGAEAFF. DNA for the CDR3: TGTGCCAGCGGGTCTCATTTTCAAGGGGCTGAAGCTTTCTTT.

The chain carries TRBV7-9 and TRBJ2-1; D is uncertain. The CDR3 totals 15 residues. Germline V CDR1 and CDR2: SEHNR, FQNEAQ (reference sequence). V dropped 4 bases and J dropped 0 bases, with 10 bases sitting between them. The CDR3 here is CASSSLLSSYNEQFF. DNA for the CDR3: TGTGCCAGCAGCTCCCTTCTAAGCTCCTACAATGAGCAGTTCTTC. Complete variable domain (other parts from reference TRBV7-9 and TRBJ2-1): DTGVSQNPRHKITKRGQNVTFRCDPISEHNRLYWYRQTLGQGPEFLTYFQNEAQLEKSRLLSDRFSAERPKGSFSTLEIQRTEQGDSAMYLCASSSLLSSYNEQFFGPGTRLTVL.

In this sample, this clone turned up many times. The V gene is TRBV4-1, the J gene TRBJ1-2; 8 bases match TRBD1. After removal of 1 base from V and 3 bases from J, the junction contained 4 bases not matched to a gene. The CDR3 loop spans 15 amino acids. Germline V gene lookup returns CDR1 MGHRA and CDR2 YSYEKL. The CDR3 region is CASSQAGGADYGYTF. The CDR3 bases are TGCGCCAGCAGCCAAGCAGGGGGCGCTGACTATGGCTACACCTTC.

J is TRBJ1-4 and V is TRBV11-2; D not certain. CDR1 SGHAT and CDR2 FQNNGV come from the germline V gene. CDR3 length: 15 residues. Trimming took 0 bases from V and 3 from J, leaving 8 bases between them. CDR3 residues: CASSLDSGPNEKLFF. The CDR3 DNA reads TGTGCCAGCAGCTTAGATAGTGGGCCTAATGAAAAACTGTTTTTT.

The chain combines TRBV7-9 with TRBJ1-6; D is unresolved. The CDR3 loop spans 14 amino acids. Germline CDR1 is SEHNR and CDR2 is FQNEAQ (reference sequence). V was trimmed by 4 bases and J by 8 bases, leaving 12 bases between them. CDR3 nucleotides: TGTGCCAGCAGCTCAAACCATAACGATTCACCCCTCCACTTT. It codes for CASSSNHNDSPLHF.

The V gene is TRBV25-1, the J gene TRBJ2-7, with TRBD1 matching 9 bases. The CDR3 runs 13 residues. The V segment lost 7 bases and the J segment 7 bases; nucleotides outside the gene matches: 8. CDR1 and CDR2 from the germline V gene are MGHDK and SYGVNS. Written as DNA, the CDR3 is TGTGCCAGCAAGAGGGACAGGGTGGGGGAGCAGTACTTC. This sequence encodes CASKRDRVGEQYF.

The chain links TRBV5-4 to TRBJ2-1; TRBD2 matches at 7 bases. The CDR3 sequence is 14 residues long. J lost 8 bases, V lost 4 bases, and 9 bases had no gene match. The V gene's germline CDR1 is SGHNT and CDR2 YYREEE (reference sequence). Here the CDR3 DNA reads TGTGCCAGCAGCCCCGGGACGGGGAGGGATGAGCAGTTCTTC. Its translation is CASSPGTGRDEQFF.

V and J are TRBV28 and TRBJ1-1, with 9 bases identical to TRBD1. Trimming at V came to 5 bases and at J to 1 base, leaving 5 bases not matched to a gene. The CDR3 contains 15 residues. Germline loops: CDR1 MDHEN, CDR2 SYDVKM. DNA for the CDR3: TGTGCCAGCAGTAACCACAGGGGGCCGAACACTGAAGCTTTCTTT. Its translation: CASSNHRGPNTEAFF.

The CDR3 protein is CATSPQGEDTEAFF. DNA of the CDR3: TGTGCCACCTCGCCCCAGGGGGAGGACACTGAAGCTTTCTTT. V is TRBV28 and J is TRBJ1-1; 7 positions match TRBD1. The J segment lost 3 bases and the V segment lost 10 bases, leaving 11 bases of the junction unmatched. Per germline, CDR1 MDHEN and CDR2 SYDVKM. The CDR3 runs 14 residues.

The rearrangement uses TRBV10-3 and TRBJ1-2; perhaps TRBD1 as D (6 bases). Deletions cut 7 bases from V and 8 bases from J, with 20 bases between. In germline, CDR1 is ENHRY, CDR2 SYGVKD. This CDR3 has 14 residues. CDR3 nucleotide sequence: TGTGCCATCACCCAGGGGACCGATAAGCGCGGCTACACCTTC. This encodes CAITQGTDKRGYTF.

The chain carries TRBV5-4 and TRBJ1-2, with 9 bases identical to TRBD1. V was clipped by 4 bases and J by 4 bases; unmatched bases: 17. The CDR3 sequence is 18 residues long. Germline assignment: CDR1 SGHNT and CDR2 YYREEE (reference sequence). The CDR3 DNA sequence: TGTGCCAGCAGCCTACCGGGACAGGGTACCAACCGAATCTATGGCTACACCTTC. It yields the protein CASSLPGQGTNRIYGYTF.

J is TRBJ2-2 and V is TRBV2, with 7 bases matching TRBD1. CDR3 length: 15 residues. V gave up 6 bases and J gave up 5 bases; unmatched junction bases: 9. Germline CDR1 and CDR2: SNHLY and FYNNEI. CDR3 region: CASSLQGRGTGELFF. CDR3 DNA: TGTGCCAGCAGCCTACAGGGGCGCGGAACCGGGGAGCTGTTTTTT.